What follows are 9 T cell receptor beta chains derived from one specimen sequenced in a study of graft-versus-host responses after intestinal transplantation. No antigens are known for them. TCRdb keeps only in-frame clones here, not all; method: immunoSEQ multiplex PCR. The profile covers under 130,000 clones, with over 85% appearing a single time and under 1.5% taken by the ten largest. Here the sequenced sample was unstimulated CD8+ T cells sorted from spleen or lymph node cells, taken before intestinal transplant. The receptors come from a human donor who received an intestinal transplant.

The genes are TRBV7-9 and TRBJ2-1; TRBD2 might be the D (5 bases). This CDR3 region has 13 residues. Per germline, CDR1 SEHNR and CDR2 FQNEAQ (reference sequence). V was clipped by 1 base and J by 8 bases, with 9 bases between them. CDR3 DNA sequence: TGTGCCAGCAGCTTAGTACTAGAAGATGAGCAGTTCTTC. Encoded protein: CASSLVLEDEQFF.

This clone came up once. The J gene is TRBJ2-3, the V gene TRBV13; D not resolved. V was cut by 4 bases and J by 0 bases, with 5 bases left in between. This CDR3 has 13 residues. CDR1 and CDR2 from the germline V gene are PRHDT and FYEKMQ (reference sequence). The CDR3 spells CASSSDSTDTQYF. The CDR3 DNA sequence: TGTGCCAGCAGCTCCGACAGCACAGATACGCAGTATTTT.

The chain combines TRBV5-4 with TRBJ2-1; 11 bases align to TRBD2. The length of the CDR3 is 17 residues. Unmatched junction bases numbered 9, after V lost 4 bases and J lost 3 bases. Germline V gene sequence: CDR1 SGHNT, CDR2 YYREEE (reference sequence). CDR3: CASSDLAGGTDYNEQFF. The CDR3 DNA reads as TGTGCCAGCAGCGACCTAGCGGGGGGAACTGACTACAATGAGCAGTTCTTC. Combining the CDR3 with reference TRBV5-4 and TRBJ2-1 gives the whole variable domain ETGVTQSPTHLIKTRGQQVTLRCSSQSGHNTVSWYQQALGQGPQFIFQYYREEENGRGNFPPRFSGLQFPNYSSELNVNALELDDSALYLCASSDLAGGTDYNEQFFGPGTRLTVL.

In the case of this clone: Other DNA sequences in this sample translate to the same CDR3. This rearrangement joins TRBV9 to TRBJ1-1; D is ambiguous. The CDR3 consists of 12 residues. V gave up 0 bases and J gave up 8 bases, with 8 bases separating them. From germline, CDR1 is SGDLS and CDR2 YYNGEE. The CDR3 reads CASSVEGGEAFF. CDR3 in DNA: TGTGCCAGCAGCGTAGAGGGAGGCGAAGCTTTCTTT.

The V call is TRBV6-5, the J call TRBJ1-5; no clear D. The CDR3 loop spans 12 amino acids. The V end lost 5 bases, the J end lost 7 bases, and 9 bases lay between the germline ends. Germline V gives CDR1 MNHEY, CDR2 SVGAGI. DNA of the CDR3: TGTGCCAGCAGTGATTTGTGGCAGCCCCAGCATTTT. It encodes CASSDLWQPQHF.

The rearrangement uses TRBV27 and TRBJ2-7; D gene ambiguous. Germline loops: CDR1 MNHEY, CDR2 SMNVEV (reference sequence). The CDR3 sequence is 11 residues long. The V and J ends lost 8 bases and 2 bases respectively, with 7 bases between them. The CDR3 loop is CASGNAYEQYF. CDR3 in DNA: TGTGCCAGCGGGAACGCCTACGAGCAGTACTTC.

The chain has TRBV11-1 and TRBJ2-5; 7 positions match TRBD1. Germline CDR1 is SGHAT and CDR2 is FQDESV (reference sequence). The CDR3 totals 15 residues. J lost 2 bases, V lost 5 bases, and 8 bases had no gene match. The CDR3 reads CASSARDSLQETQYF. For the CDR3, the DNA is TGTGCCAGCAGCGCGAGGGACAGCTTACAAGAGACCCAGTACTTC. The full variable domain, its missing parts supplied by reference TRBV11-1 and TRBJ2-5, is EAEVAQSPRYKITEKSQAVAFWCDPISGHATLYWYRQILGQGPELLVQFQDESVVDDSQLPKDRFSAERLKGVDSTLKIQPAELGDSAMYLCASSARDSLQETQYFGPGTRLLVL.

The rearrangement joins TRBV15 to TRBJ2-7, with D unclear. The CDR3 contains 17 residues. Per germline, CDR1 LNHNV and CDR2 YYDKDF (reference sequence). Trimming cost V 0 bases and J 1 base, with 16 bases left between them. The CDR3 nucleotides read TGTGCCACCAGCAGAGATAGGACGTGGAGCCAGTCCTACGAGCAGTACTTC. This gives the protein CATSRDRTWSQSYEQYF.

This chain connects TRBV5-8 to TRBJ1-1, with a weak D call TRBD1 (6 bases). Germline V lookup: CDR1 SGHTS, CDR2 YDEGEE. V was trimmed by 2 bases and J by 0 bases, leaving 14 bases between them. This CDR3 is built from 16 residues. Here the CDR3 DNA reads TGTGCCAGCAGCTTTCGGGGGCTTACCATGAACACTGAAGCTTTCTTT. It specifies CASSFRGLTMNTEAFF.